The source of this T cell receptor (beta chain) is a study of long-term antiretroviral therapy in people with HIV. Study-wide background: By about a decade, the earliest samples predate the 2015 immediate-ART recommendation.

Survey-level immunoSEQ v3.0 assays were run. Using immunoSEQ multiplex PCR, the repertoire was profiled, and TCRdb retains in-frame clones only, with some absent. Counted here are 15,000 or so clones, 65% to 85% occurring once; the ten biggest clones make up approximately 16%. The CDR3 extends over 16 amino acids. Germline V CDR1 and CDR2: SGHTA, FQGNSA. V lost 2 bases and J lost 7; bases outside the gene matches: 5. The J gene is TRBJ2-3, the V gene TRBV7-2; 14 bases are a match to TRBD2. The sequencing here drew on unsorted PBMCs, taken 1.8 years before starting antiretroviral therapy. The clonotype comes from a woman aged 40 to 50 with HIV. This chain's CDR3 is CASSLMGLAGAHTQYF. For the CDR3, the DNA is TGTGCCAGCAGCTTAATGGGACTAGCGGGAGCCCATACGCAGTATTTT.